This T cell receptor beta chain appears in the sequencing data of a study of blood T cells in healthy people across ages (dated by TCRdb to between 2015 and 2017). Notes on the research overall: In model experiments, template switching captured about one uniquely barcoded TCR beta cDNA molecule for every two T cells. Age-related changes in TCR beta repertoire diversity were measured in the study by deep sequencing normalized with unique cDNA molecular identifiers. Donors were grouped into four age groups: young (average roughly 15 years), middle-aged (39), aged (roughly 62) and long-lived (approximately 78). To avoid experimental bias, donors of different ages were randomly spread across the sequencing lanes. For two donors (one aged 18 to 29 and one aged 80 or older), the study analyzed two additional independent replicas of 1 million unique cDNA reads from the same blood draw. The research as a whole found: Bulk unsorted PBMC profiling prevented conclusive comparison of naive and antigen-experienced compartments. As age increased, observed TCR beta diversity per million T cells dropped in a roughly linear way, and a significant reduction was already evident by age about 40. The percentage of naive T cells measured by flow cytometry correlated strongly with observed TCR beta diversity. Estimates of total diversity based on one million sequenced T cells were considered lower bounds and underestimates. Because the CMV infection status of the donors was unknown, age-related changes in expanded clonotypes may potentially have been confounded. The long-lived group showed more naive CD4+ T cells, fewer expanded clones and increased TCR diversity than the aged group, suggesting age selection.

Libraries were made using 5' RACE. Sequencing was performed on an Illumina HiSeq 2500. The second PCR ran for about 7 to 11 cycles and used a J-beta primer mix along with a sample-barcoded 5' primer. A unique molecular identifier was introduced onto each TCR beta cDNA molecule by a template-switch 5' adaptor carrying 12 random nucleotides. Each sample yielded at least 3 million CDR3-containing paired-end reads. First-strand cDNA was synthesized from all RNA with the Mint cDNA synthesis kit, primed by a TRBC-specific oligonucleotide. All cDNA was treated with uracil-DNA glycosylase and then went through a first 18-cycle PCR with the universal primers M1SS and BC2_uni_R. In the original analysis: For normalization, 1 million high-quality reads were randomly selected from each sample, with every read carrying a distinct molecular identifier. Instead of being binned into consensus sequences, reads with shared molecular identifiers were discarded. MiTCR, run with a Q25 quality threshold and the strictest error-elimination algorithm, handled CDR3 identification, clonotype clustering and error correction. A nonparametric unseen species model using Euler transformation provided a lower-bound estimate of total TCR beta diversity. TCRdb ran its own pipeline on the public reads, namely fastp trimming at Q25 and MiXCR clone calling, and kept in-frame beta chains. CDR3 protein sequences are deduplicated, and each keeps its most common genes and DNA. None of the V and J calls come from the authors' own analysis; TCRdb made them. The sample profile shows about 670,000 distinct CDR3 sequences; 40% to 50% of them were found once. In total, the top ten clones hold about 32% of the sample.

The CDR3 spans 15 residues, from the cysteine through the phenylalanine. Only the CDR3 region is kept as DNA, spanning 45 bases read in frame from base 1. The germline V gene (reference sequence) supplies CDR1 MNHEY and CDR2 SMNVEV. Trimming at the junction amounts to 8 bases on V and 4 bases on J, and the germline ends lie 21 bases apart. Systemically healthy Caucasian individuals from Russia, over 30 in total and aged roughly 6 to 100 years, were included as donors. About 10 milliliters of peripheral blood were collected from each donor into EDTA-treated Vacutainer tubes. Ficoll-Paque density-gradient centrifugation was used to isolate PBMCs, with at least 7 million per sample. Total RNA, at least 5 micrograms per sample, was extracted from PBMCs with Trizol reagent. Naive CD45RAhigh/CD27high T cell percentages were measured by flow cytometry on a PBMC aliquot from every donor. Details on this clonotype: The specificity of this receptor is unknown. Per-base quality was not reported, and no clone a single base away is much larger than it.

Input material: blood. The chain was built from TRBV27 and TRBJ2-7, with the D segment identity uncertain. The receptor was derived from an elderly man in good health. The sequenced DNA is TGTGCCAGCGTTGGGATAAGCCCTCTCAAGTACGAGCAGTACTTC. Its translation is CASVGISPLKYEQYF.